This record concerns one T cell receptor beta chain sequence. Antigen unknown. The sample is drawn from a study of beta chain features in type 1 diabetes. General observations from the study: All four CD4+ subsets of Type 1 diabetes patients contained TCRB CDR3s that were moderately but significantly shorter.

The CDR3 is 14 residues long. V lost 6 bases to trimming and J lost 6 bases; unmatched junction nucleotides: 8. Germline V gives CDR1 SNHLY, CDR2 FYNNEI. Of the isolated RNA, all was reverse transcribed, and so the sequenced material was expressed TCRB transcripts. Only in-frame clones appear in the TCRdb table, and some are missing; sequencing was by immunoSEQ multiplex PCR. The sample lists about 300,000 clones; about 14% were seen once. The chain combines TRBV2 with TRBJ2-3; TRBD1 aligns across 8 bases. Sequencing was carried out using naive CD4+ T cells from blood. This TCR came from a young woman with type 1 diabetes. The CDR3 reads CASRPRTGPDTQYF. Here the CDR3 DNA reads TGTGCCAGCAGACCCCGGACAGGGCCGGATACGCAGTATTTT.